This T cell receptor (beta chain) was sequenced during a study of cytomegalovirus exposure and HLA in healthy donors (dated by TCRdb to 2015 to 2018). Some background on the complete study: An earlier analysis of some 550 of the donors reported 250 to 350 Gb of sequence data and more than 90 million unique TCR beta sequences from about 180 million T cells. An early release covering some 640 HLA-typed donors comprised roughly 300 gigabases of sequencing data and around 86 million unique TCR sequences. Of the approximately 400 genotyped donors, approximately 81% were placed in the genetic ancestry cluster associated with self-reported Caucasian donors. The study aimed to test whether signatures of past pathogen exposure could be identified by cataloging public T cell receptors. The study used immunosequencing to profile the T cell repertoires of 600 to 850 subjects and linked those repertoires to cytomegalovirus serostatus. Besides the first cohort of approximately 670 subjects, a separate validation cohort made up of 120 different subjects was used. High-throughput TCR immunosequencing, statistical association of individual TCRs with disease status, and machine learning were combined to predict cytomegalovirus infection status. To study patterns of TCR occurrence, a later analysis re-analyzed previously published TCR beta repertoires from 650 to 750 donors and added high-resolution HLA genotyping. Rather than drawing on any new phenotypic data, the later analysis identified candidate immune exposures from TCR beta sequences and the way those sequences occurred across donors. An earlier analysis of some 500 of the donors applied high-throughput TCR beta sequencing to assess whether each TCR beta V gene segment acted as functional or pseudogenic. Donor age, sex, ethnicity and CMV serostatus were collected together with the repertoire data. A later genetic analysis used genome-wide SNP genotypes for about 60% of the roughly 700 donors, treating that subset as a discovery cohort. All discovery cohort repertoires had been generated using a single sequencing platform. HLA typing included class I and class II loci at four-digit resolution. The number of donors typed differed by locus, with 629-630 for A, B, C, DRB1 and DQB1, around 500 for DQA1, nearly 610 for DPA1, and 450 to 480 for DPB1. About five DR-DQ haplotypes were handled as single units for association and clustering because linkage in the cohort was strong. Across under 500 genotyped donors of the cohort, an average of approximately 220,000 unique TCR beta nucleotide sequences per donor were sequenced, and approximately 17% of those sequences were non-productive. Results the study describes overall, beyond this receptor: Linkage disequilibrium might explain the correlated functional status among segregating V segments, but an unknown experimental factor could not be excluded. According to a later analysis, most CMV-associated TCR beta chains appeared to be HLA-restricted, and the HLA associations seemed to be driven largely by CMV exposure. V-gene and J-gene trimming of TCR beta chains was associated with a missense DCLRE1C variant in a later genetic analysis, and the association was replicated in an independent cohort. Some IMGT-functional V segments, including TRBV6-2 and TRBV6-3, could not be distinguished by the 87-base-pair reads and were therefore excluded. When HLA alleles, especially DR and DQ, strongly co-occurred, TCR associations were difficult to assign to individual alleles. Because HLA typing was unavailable for some donors at each locus, only the typed subset was used in association tests. A later analysis reported that several top co-occurrence clusters appeared linked to parvovirus B19, influenza, CMV and Epstein-Barr virus. The authors suggested that the approach could potentially be extended to other disease states and immunological phenotypes. An earlier analysis of around 540 of the donors showed that most TCR beta V segments appeared in productive rearrangements either about 90% or about 30% of the time, which broadly matched IMGT annotations. Some 16 rarely observed V segments, including chromosome 9 orphons, were excluded from the earlier analysis of several hundred of the donors because counts were too low. Specific HLA alleles were associated with 18,000 or so TCR beta sequences at a false discovery rate of 0.05 in a later analysis. While some public TCRs were present in many individuals, most TCR sequences turned up only very rarely across donors. Roughly uniform sequencing depth across donors was assumed in presence/absence analyses, although this assumption may not hold. A cluster of highly shared sequence variants was judged likely to represent a technical artifact of the sequencing pipeline. Immune exposure information for the cohort was limited to CMV serostatus. In a later analysis, the rate of TCR association differed among HLA loci, with DRB1 alleles having the most associated TCRs and HLA-C alleles having the fewest. The study gave a list of some 150 TCR beta chains associated with cytomegalovirus. In both the original and validation cohorts, the classifier was reported to diagnose cytomegalovirus status with high specificity and sensitivity. Compared with equally common non-associated chains, HLA-associated TCR beta chains in a later analysis were more clonally expanded and had lower generation probabilities. According to a later genetic analysis, donors in an Asian-associated ancestry cluster had fewer N-insertions in productive TCRs than the approximately 650-donor mean. A further reported finding was that TCR beta sequences accurately predicted the HLA-A and HLA-B alleles for most subjects in the first cohort. The cohort was sequenced for TCR beta chains only, and without alpha or paired-chain data the features that could be detected were limited. A few of the identified cytomegalovirus-associated TCR beta chains were confirmed in vitro to be specific for cytomegalovirus antigens.

This clone is a singleton in its sample. It has no known antigen specificity. One base away there is no much larger clone; base qualities are not given. V and J are trimmed by 3 bases and 5 bases, and the gene matches miss 0 bases of the junction. The cysteine opens and the phenylalanine closes a CDR3 of 13 amino acids. Kept here is only the CDR3 DNA, which spans 39 bases and is read in frame from base 1. Per the germline V gene, MNHNS is the CDR1 and SASEGT is the CDR2. Library method: the immunoSEQ multiplex PCR assay. For the multiplex PCR, a mixture combining 60 forward primers for TCR Vbeta segments and 13 reverse primers for TCR Jbeta segments was used. Amplification of the CDR3 region of rearranged TCR beta genes was performed with a multiplex PCR assay on genomic DNA. The amplified TCR beta libraries were sequenced on the Illumina HiSeq System as 87-base-pair reads. The paper's data handling went like this. A later analysis tallied 75 million to 95 million unique TCR beta chains across the 610 or so repertoires, and some 12 million of those chains were shared by two or more donors. Raw reads were error-corrected and collapsed into unique sequences by a nearest-neighbor algorithm in which closely related sequences were merged to remove PCR and sequencing errors. Alignment of CDR3 sequences to IMGT reference sequences was used to assign V, D and J gene segments. For a sequence to be retained, a match of at least six nucleotides to both a V gene segment and a J gene segment was required. A rearrangement counted as productive if the CDR3 had no stop codons and remained in frame with V and J, and every other rearrangement counted as non-productive. CDR3 was defined according to IMGT convention as the region running from the second conserved V-encoded cysteine to the conserved J-encoded phenylalanine. In an earlier analysis of 550 to 650 of the donors, sequences lacking an unambiguous match to a single V gene segment were excluded. In an earlier analysis of several hundred of the donors, a V segment was called functional when productive rearrangements were above 56.7%, and segregating when the standard deviation between donors exceeded 5%. A statistical classification framework was developed to diagnose cytomegalovirus status using the catalog of TCR beta chain sequences. In a later analysis, TCR nucleotide sequences were compared against IMGT/GENE-DB human TR gene sequences so that V and J genes could be assigned. In a later analysis, CDR3 sequences and most-parsimonious VDJ recombination scenarios were assigned using the TCRdist pipeline. In a later analysis, every TCR beta chain was defined by the combination of its CDR3 amino acid sequence and its V-gene family, and reads without a unique V-gene family were dropped. A later analysis removed several hundred highly shared, low-generation-probability nucleotide sequences to deal with suspected cross-contamination and a sequencing artifact. In a later analysis, a clonal expansion index for each public chain was calculated from normalized within-repertoire ranks of inferred template counts. Generation probabilities in a later analysis came from a VDJ recombination model fitted to out-of-frame rearrangements, and those results were checked against IGoR. In a later analysis, TCR-TCR, TCR-HLA and TCR-CMV co-occurrence was scored with hypergeometric tests, and a repertoire-size bias correction was applied to TCR pairs. To estimate false discovery rates, a later analysis permuted the HLA or CMV assignments 20 times. In a later analysis, co-occurring TCRs were grouped using DBSCAN, with TCRdist sequence similarity added in when clustering inside HLA-allele-positive subsets. Repertoires with fewer than 30,000 or more than 120,000 public chains, plus five repertoires with anomalous nucleotide sharing, were excluded from co-occurrence clustering. In its TCRdb copy, this immuneACCESS table keeps in-frame sequences only and misses some clones. Where compared with another copy, unresolved V genes explain less than half of these, and the others have no known cause. V, J and clone size are those of that table, while D and trimming were read from the DNA. The sample has fewer than 85,000 clones on record, approximately 80% of them singletons. Nearly 3.5% of the sample rests with the top ten.

The cohort consisted of approximately 690 healthy bone marrow donors. At the time of sampling, all cohort members were nominally healthy, though unrecorded immune exposures were likely present. The donor tested CMV seronegative, placing the donor among the roughly 340 seronegative members of the cohort. Every donor gave a peripheral blood sample, and the peripheral blood mononuclear cells from that sample were used for TCR beta sequencing. The Qiagen DNeasy Blood Extraction Kit was used to extract genomic DNA from the blood cell samples. This chain joins TRBV6-1 to TRBJ1-4; 7 bases in the middle match TRBD1. The specimen was PBMCs. The receptor comes from a man aged 40-49 years in good health and CMV-seronegative. The DNA is as follows: TGTGCCAGCAGTGACAGGGGGAATGAAAAACTGTTTTTT. This sequence encodes CASSDRGNEKLFF.